These 30 T cell receptor beta chains originate from one sample sequenced in a study of graft-versus-host responses after intestinal transplantation. The antigens of these receptors remain unknown. Method: immunoSEQ multiplex PCR; TCRdb's copy keeps in-frame clones and lacks some. The sample lists approximately 76,000 clones, approximately 80% occurring once. The sequencing used unstimulated CD4+ T cells sorted from spleen or lymph node cells, collected before transplant. These TCRs come from a human donor who was the organ donor for an intestinal transplant.

The chain carries TRBV19 and TRBJ2-1, with 11 nucleotides matching TRBD1. The germline gives CDR1 LNHDA, CDR2 SQIVND (reference sequence). There are 16 residues in the CDR3. Losses at the gene ends were 6 bases for V and 0 bases for J; bases not matched to a gene: 4. The CDR3 protein is CASSTGTGGSYNEQFF. DNA for the CDR3: TGTGCCAGTAGCACCGGGACAGGGGGCTCCTACAATGAGCAGTTCTTC.

The genes are TRBV9 and TRBJ1-5, with D tentatively TRBD1 (6 bases). CDR3 size: 16 residues. Germline V gene sequence: CDR1 SGDLS, CDR2 YYNGEE. The ends were cut back, 1 base at V and 7 bases at J, with 18 bases in the middle. DNA of the CDR3: TGTGCCAGCAGCGTAAGGTCGGGGGGGCGATCCCAGCCCCAGCATTTT. Protein: CASSVRSGGRSQPQHF.

The rearrangement uses TRBV5-3 and TRBJ2-7; a weak D match, TRBD2 (6 bases). TRBV5-3 is classed as an ORF, of uncertain function. The CDR3 contains 19 residues. Between the trimmed V and J ends, which lost 2 bases and 3 bases, there was a span of 27 bases. The CDR3 nucleotides are TGTGCCAGAAGCTTAATAATCTGCTCCTTCTCCTGTAGCGGCTACGAGCAGTACGTC. This codes for CARSLIICSFSCSGYEQYV.

This rearrangement joins TRBV28 to TRBJ1-1; tentatively, D is TRBD1 (5 bases). The length of the CDR3 is 18 residues. V was pared by 5 bases and J by 0 bases, with 22 bases between. Germline V gives CDR1 MDHEN, CDR2 SYDVKM. The CDR3 nucleotides read TGTGCCAGCAGTCCCCACTCTCTCAGGGTAAGGGTGAACACTGAAGCTTTCTTT. Translating gives CASSPHSLRVRVNTEAFF.

This rearrangement joins TRBV9 to TRBJ2-3, with D hard to call. Germline V gives CDR1 SGDLS, CDR2 YYNGEE. With 0 bases removed from V and 2 bases from J, the gap between germline ends came to 10 bases. The CDR3 contains 15 residues. For the CDR3, the DNA is TGTGCCAGCAGCGTAGAGGCAGGATACACAGATACGCAGTATTTT. Translation gives CASSVEAGYTDTQYF.

This CDR3 is CATSRDSGTQETQYF. CDR3 DNA: TGTGCCACCAGCAGAGATAGCGGTACACAAGAGACCCAGTACTTC. This sequence joins TRBV15 and TRBJ2-5, with D possibly matching TRBD2 (6 bases). The CDR3 runs to 15 residues. V was cut by 0 bases and J by 2 bases, with 10 bases left in between. The germline gives CDR1 LNHNV, CDR2 YYDKDF (reference sequence).

In this sample, this clone turned up a few times. This sample includes further DNA sequences coding for the same CDR3. CDR3 in DNA: TGTGCCAGCAGCCGAGATAATCAGCCCCAGCATTTT. This sequence encodes CASSRDNQPQHF. The chain recombines TRBV7-2 with TRBJ1-5; the D is unclear. CDR1 is SGHTA, CDR2 FQGNSA, per germline. The CDR3 length is 12 residues. Trimming took 5 bases from V and 4 from J, leaving 6 bases between them. Based on the CDR3 plus reference TRBV7-2 and TRBJ1-5, the full variable domain is GAGVSQSPSNKVTEKGKDVELRCDPISGHTALYWYRQSLGQGLEFLIYFQGNSAPDKSGLPSDRFSAERTGGSVSTLTIQRTQQEDSAVYLCASSRDNQPQHFGDGTRLSIL.

V usage is TRBV6-1 and J usage is TRBJ2-4; the match to TRBD1 covers 8 bases. CDR3 length: 14 residues. V shed 6 bases, J shed 5 bases, and the junction held 6 bases outside the gene matches. Germline V gene sequence: CDR1 MNHNS, CDR2 SASEGT. CDR3 DNA sequence: TGTGCCAGCAGACCAGACAGGGGCCAAAACATTCAGTACTTC. It is translated as CASRPDRGQNIQYF.

This sequence joins TRBV28 and TRBJ2-2; tentative D call: TRBD1 (6 bases). V gave up 2 bases and J gave up 1 base, with 8 bases separating them. The CDR3 contains 15 residues. The V gene's germline CDR1 is MDHEN and CDR2 SYDVKM. CDR3 loop: CASSLKGGNTGELFF. The CDR3 DNA is TGTGCCAGCAGTTTAAAAGGGGGGAACACCGGGGAGCTGTTTTTT.

This chain uses TRBV6-5 with TRBJ1-4; D possibly corresponds to TRBD1 (6 bases). CDR1 MNHEY and CDR2 SVGAGI come from the germline V gene. V lost 0 bases and J lost 11, with 10 bases in between. This CDR3 contains 13 residues. CDR3 residues: CASSYSTGSKLFF. The CDR3 bases are TGTGCCAGCAGTTACTCGACAGGATCTAAACTGTTTTTT.

The V call is TRBV6-1, the J call TRBJ1-5, with D perhaps matching TRBD1 (6 bases). The CDR3 has 15 amino acids. Germline loops: CDR1 MNHNS, CDR2 SASEGT. The V end lost 1 base, the J end lost 3 bases, and 10 bases lay between the germline ends. The CDR3 bases are TGTGCCAGCAGTGAAGACAGGGTATTCAATCAGCCCCAGCATTTT. Its protein is CASSEDRVFNQPQHF.

The table lists this clone with a few counts. J is TRBJ2-6 and V is TRBV4-3; D unresolved. The CDR3 contains 13 residues. Trimming stripped 3 bases from V and 4 bases from J, with 4 bases between. CDR1 is LGHNA, CDR2 YSLEER, per germline. CDR3 DNA: TGCGCCAGCAGCCACCGGGGGGCCAACGTCCTGACTTTC. Translating it yields CASSHRGANVLTF.

The J gene is TRBJ1-2, the V gene TRBV9; tentatively, D is TRBD1 (6 bases). The CDR3 loop spans 15 amino acids. The V gene's germline CDR1 is SGDLS and CDR2 YYNGEE. Trimming took off 3 bases at V and 2 bases at J, with 14 bases between the two ends. The CDR3 bases are TGTGCCAGCAGCGCGAGTACAGGGAAGAACTATGGCTACACCTTC. This encodes CASSASTGKNYGYTF.

This clone was seen a handful of times. The chain carries TRBV7-2 and TRBJ1-1; perhaps TRBD1 as D (6 bases). Germline values: CDR1 SGHTA, CDR2 FQGNSA. CDR3 length equals 13 residues. Trimming shortened V by 5 bases and J by 8 bases, and 15 bases separated the two germline ends. The CDR3 is CASSPRTEEEAFF. In nucleotides, the CDR3 is TGTGCCAGCAGCCCGAGGACAGAGGAGGAAGCTTTCTTT.

The CDR3 DNA follows: TGCAGTGCTAGTAGGGGGGAGCAGTTCTTC. Its protein is CSASRGEQFF. The rearrangement joins TRBV20-1 to TRBJ2-1; D perhaps matches TRBD1 (6 bases). The V gene's germline CDR1 is DFQATT and CDR2 SNEGSKA (reference sequence). This CDR3 comprises 10 residues. The V end lost 3 bases, the J end lost 10 bases, and 7 bases lay between the germline ends.

The DNA for the CDR3 is TGCGCCAGCAGCTTGGCCTTGACTAGCGGGGGCCGAGATACGCAGTATTTT. It translates to CASSLALTSGGRDTQYF. The rearrangement links TRBV5-1 to TRBJ2-3; 12 bases fit TRBD2. The V gene end was trimmed by 0 bases and the J gene end by 5 bases; junction bases not matched to a gene: 7. The CDR3 is made up of 17 amino acids. Germline CDR1 and CDR2: SGHRS and YFSETQ.

The V gene is TRBV29-1, the J gene TRBJ2-1, with D hard to call. V lost 8 bases to trimming and J lost 4 bases, with 18 bases between them. The germline gives CDR1 SQVTM, CDR2 ANQGSEA. The CDR3 covers 14 residues. CDR3 region: CSYFSRGVYNEQFF. CDR3 bases: TGCAGCTATTTTAGCCGAGGAGTGTACAATGAGCAGTTCTTC.

The J gene is TRBJ1-2, the V gene TRBV9; a weak D match, TRBD1 (5 bases). V shed 2 bases and J shed 2 bases, with 13 bases lying between them. Per germline, CDR1 SGDLS and CDR2 YYNGEE. There are 15 residues in the CDR3. The CDR3 loop is CASSVSGISNYGYTF. The DNA of the CDR3 is TGTGCCAGCAGCGTGTCAGGGATTTCGAACTATGGCTACACCTTC.

The rearrangement joins TRBV9 to TRBJ1-3; no definite D call. Looked up from germline, CDR1 is SGDLS and CDR2 is YYNGEE. The CDR3 contains 15 residues. V dropped 4 bases and J dropped 2 bases, with 13 bases sitting between them. CDR3 bases: TGTGCCAGCAGCCCCGGCGGGTTTGCTGGAAACACCATATATTTT. It codes for CASSPGGFAGNTIYF.

CDR3 sequence reads: CASSLGLPYEQYV. The CDR3 DNA sequence: TGTGCCAGCAGCTTGGGACTTCCCTACGAGCAGTACGTC. The V gene is TRBV5-6, the J gene TRBJ2-7, with unresolved D. Trimming cost V 0 bases and J 2 bases, with 6 bases left between them. In germline, CDR1 is SGHDT, CDR2 YYEEEE. CDR3 size: 13 residues.

The chain employs TRBV2 and TRBJ2-3; D is unclear. V lost 6 bases and J 7 bases, leaving 17 bases between the germline ends. Looked up from germline, CDR1 is SNHLY and CDR2 is FYNNEI. The CDR3 is made up of 14 amino acids. CDR3 sequence (DNA): TGTGCCAGCAGCGCATCAAACACAGAAAATACGCAGTATTTT. Its protein product is CASSASNTENTQYF.

The chain has TRBV5-4 and TRBJ2-5; tentatively, D is TRBD1 (6 bases). Germline assignment: CDR1 SGHNT and CDR2 YYREEE (reference sequence). The CDR3 totals 16 residues. V lost 0 bases and J lost 2, with 14 bases in between. The CDR3 sequence is CASSLAGRQDQETQYF. The DNA for the CDR3 is TGTGCCAGCAGCTTGGCTGGGAGACAGGATCAAGAGACCCAGTACTTC.

This chain connects TRBV6-1 to TRBJ2-4, with 10 bases fitting TRBD2. The J segment lost 2 bases and the V segment lost 4 bases, leaving 5 bases of the junction unmatched. Germline V CDR1 and CDR2: MNHNS, SASEGT. The CDR3 covers 16 residues. CDR3 nucleotide sequence: TGTGCCAGCAGTGTTGAAGCGGGGGGGACCAAAAACATTCAGTACTTC. Its protein is CASSVEAGGTKNIQYF.

The chain employs TRBV30 and TRBJ2-3, with a weak D call TRBD1 (5 bases). The CDR3 contains 11 residues. Trimming removed 5 bases at V and 8 bases at J, with 11 bases between. In germline, CDR1 is GTSNPN, CDR2 SVGIG (reference sequence). CDR3 nucleotide sequence: TGTGCCTGGGGGCAGGGAAGTACGCAGTATTTT. Amino acid sequence: CAWGQGSTQYF.

This sequence joins TRBV27 and TRBJ2-3; possible D gene TRBD1, 7 bases. In germline, CDR1 is MNHEY, CDR2 SMNVEV (reference sequence). The CDR3 consists of 16 residues. With 6 bases removed from V and 3 bases from J, the gap between germline ends came to 19 bases. CDR3 protein: CASRTSRDSATDTQYF. The CDR3 DNA sequence: TGTGCCAGCAGGACTAGTCGGGACAGCGCGACAGATACGCAGTATTTT.

The CDR3 loop is CTSSQENGADTQYF. CDR3 nucleotides: TGCACCAGCAGCCAAGAAAACGGGGCAGATACGCAGTATTTT. The rearrangement links TRBV1 to TRBJ2-3; the table assigns TRBD2, which was not confirmed against the DNA. TRBV1 is termed a pseudogene. The CDR3 spans 14 residues.

This chain connects TRBV19 to TRBJ1-5; D ambiguous. The germline V gene has CDR1 LNHDA and CDR2 SQIVND (reference sequence). The CDR3 has 13 amino acids. Trimming pared 9 bases from V and 4 bases from J, leaving 13 bases between. The CDR3 DNA reads as TGTGCCAGCGCGCTTCAGCGTAATCAGCCCCAGCATTTT. It specifies CASALQRNQPQHF.

V usage is TRBV9 and J usage is TRBJ2-2; 10 bases map to TRBD2. V was pared by 3 bases and J by 2 bases, with 4 bases of the junction left unmatched. In germline, CDR1 is SGDLS, CDR2 YYNGEE. The CDR3 spans 16 residues. This CDR3 reads CASSGIAGGNTGELFF. In DNA, the CDR3 is TGTGCCAGCAGCGGGATAGCGGGGGGCAACACCGGGGAGCTGTTTTTT. The whole variable domain, remainder taken from reference TRBV9 and TRBJ2-2, is DSGVTQTPKHLITATGQRVTLRCSPRSGDLSVYWYQQSLDQGLQFLIQYYNGEERAKGNILERFSAQQFPDLHSELNLSSLELGDSALYFCASSGIAGGNTGELFFGEGSRLTVL.

The chain has TRBV4-2 and TRBJ1-4; the match to TRBD1 covers 8 bases. This CDR3 comprises 14 residues. Germline assignment: CDR1 LGHNA and CDR2 YNFKEQ. The ends lost 0 bases at V and 8 bases at J; junction bases unmatched: 2. The CDR3 region has the DNA TGTGCCAGCAGCCAAGACAGGGGGCGCGAAAAACTGTTTTTT. Translated: CASSQDRGREKLFF.

The chain has TRBV30 and TRBJ1-5; D gene unclear. V dropped 2 bases and J dropped 3 bases, with 11 bases sitting between them. The CDR3 runs 14 residues. The germline CDR1 and CDR2 sequences are GTSNPN and SVGIG (reference sequence). This CDR3 reads CAWSPPGANQPQHF. CDR3 DNA: TGTGCCTGGAGTCCCCCGGGAGCCAATCAGCCCCAGCATTTT. The full variable domain, rest sourced from reference TRBV30 and TRBJ1-5, is SQTIHQWPATLVQPVGSPLSLECTVEGTSNPNLYWYRQAAGRGLQLLFYSVGIGQISSEVPQNLSASRPQDRQFILSSKKLLLSDSGFYLCAWSPPGANQPQHFGDGTRLSIL.